What follows are 20 T cell receptor beta chains derived from one specimen sequenced in a study of blood T cell repertoires in COVID-19. Generated by immunoSEQ multiplex PCR, the TCRdb table keeps only in-frame clones and is missing some. The table shows 380,000 or so clones, with approximately 86% occurring only once. Sequencing input: peripheral blood. The receptors originated from a woman aged 55-69 years with COVID-19, enrolled during active disease.

This sequence joins TRBV5-1 and TRBJ2-7; 10 bases are shared with TRBD1. Germline V CDR1 and CDR2: SGHRS, YFSETQ. This CDR3 has 13 residues. J was trimmed by 5 bases and V by 6 bases; bases with no gene match: 5. The CDR3 here is CASTGQGLDEQYF. For the CDR3, the DNA is TGCGCCAGCACGGGACAGGGGTTAGACGAGCAGTACTTC. Combining the CDR3 with reference TRBV5-1 and TRBJ2-7 gives the whole variable domain KAGVTQTPRYLIKTRGQQVTLSCSPISGHRSVSWYQQTPGQGLQFLFEYFSETQRNKGNFPGRFSGRQFSNSRSEMNVSTLELGDSALYLCASTGQGLDEQYFGPGTRLTVT.

The chain has TRBV7-9 and TRBJ2-5; D uncertain. This CDR3 region has 17 residues. The germline V and J ends were trimmed by 1 base and 2 bases, with 17 bases remaining between them. The germline gives CDR1 SEHNR, CDR2 FQNEAQ (reference sequence). CDR3 in DNA: TGTGCCAGCAGCTTAGTCCTCACTACGGAGCAGCAAGAGACCCAGTACTTC. This sequence encodes CASSLVLTTEQQETQYF.

This rearrangement joins TRBV6-5 to TRBJ2-3, with D hard to call. From germline, CDR1 is MNHEY and CDR2 SVGAGI. The CDR3 is 13 residues long. V gave up 10 bases and J gave up 0 bases, with 11 bases separating them. This CDR3 reads CANRSPSTDTQYF. The CDR3 DNA is TGTGCCAACCGGTCGCCGAGCACAGATACGCAGTATTTT.

V usage is TRBV12-2 and J usage is TRBJ1-6; TRBD1, as called in the table, went unchecked against the DNA. TRBV12-2 is labeled a pseudogene. The CDR3 has 15 amino acids. The CDR3 bases are TGTAATGGGGACAGCCCAAGCTCCTATAATTCACCCCTCCACTTT. This sequence encodes CNGDSPSSYNSPLHF.

V gene TRBV18 combines with J gene TRBJ1-1; D is unresolved. Germline values: CDR1 KGHSH, CDR2 LQKENI. The ends were cut back, 2 bases at V and 4 bases at J, with 5 bases in the middle. The CDR3 has 12 residues. The CDR3 coding sequence is TGTGCCAGCTCACCAGTCAGCACTGAAGCTTTCTTT. Amino acids: CASSPVSTEAFF.

The V and J genes are TRBV12-5 and TRBJ1-2; D might be TRBD1 (6 bases). V was clipped by 5 bases and J by 5 bases, with 12 bases between them. The CDR3 runs 13 residues. Germline V gene lookup returns CDR1 LGHNT and CDR2 FRNRAP. CDR3 DNA: TGTGCTAGTGGTAGGAGTCAGGGGTATGGCTACACCTTC. This translates into CASGRSQGYGYTF.

This clone was seen repeatedly, ten times or more. The chain links TRBV19 to TRBJ2-2; 7 bases agree with TRBD2. This CDR3 has 16 residues. The J segment lost 2 bases and the V segment lost 5 bases, leaving 8 bases of the junction unmatched. Looked up from germline, CDR1 is LNHDA and CDR2 is SQIVND (reference sequence). CDR3 coding DNA: TGTGCCAGTAGTGGGGGACTACACTCCAACACCGGGGAGCTGTTTTTT. Amino acids: CASSGGLHSNTGELFF.

CDR3 in amino acids: CASRAPGGESYTF. The CDR3 coding sequence is TGTGCCAGCAGGGCACCTGGGGGGGAGAGCTACACCTTC. V and J are TRBV2 and TRBJ1-2, with D perhaps matching TRBD1 (5 bases). The CDR3 extends over 13 amino acids. Trimming took 6 bases from V and 9 from J, leaving 17 bases between them. The germline V gene has CDR1 SNHLY and CDR2 FYNNEI.

This chain joins TRBV18 and TRBJ1-5, with 9 bases lining up with TRBD1. The CDR3 is made up of 16 amino acids. The germline V gene encodes CDR1 KGHSH and CDR2 LQKENI. Trimming removed 0 bases from V and 6 bases from J; junction bases left unmatched: 6. The DNA for the CDR3 is TGTGCCAGCTCACCACCCGACAGGGGGTTTAGTCAGCCCCAGCATTTT. This sequence encodes CASSPPDRGFSQPQHF.

This chain joins TRBV12-5 and TRBJ2-1; TRBD1 matches at 7 bases. The J segment lost 3 bases and the V segment lost 1 base, leaving 3 bases of the junction unmatched. The CDR3 extends over 15 amino acids. Germline CDR1 LGHNT, CDR2 FRNRAP. CDR3 sequence: CASGLDRGFYNEQFF. CDR3 sequence (DNA): TGTGCTAGTGGTTTGGACAGGGGCTTCTACAATGAGCAGTTCTTC.

The chain links TRBV20-1 to TRBJ2-1; D remains unclear. The germline gives CDR1 DFQATT, CDR2 SNEGSKA (reference sequence). The ends were cut back, 8 bases at V and 9 bases at J, with 14 bases in the middle. This CDR3 has 11 amino acids. The DNA for the CDR3 is TGCAGTTCCTTCTCCCCGGGTGAGCAGTTCTTC. Residues: CSSFSPGEQFF.

The genes are TRBV7-3 and TRBJ1-2, with D perhaps TRBD1 (6 bases). The V and J ends lost 2 bases and 8 bases respectively, with 18 bases between them. Germline CDR1 and CDR2: SGHTA and FQGTGA. This CDR3 spans 15 amino acids. In DNA form, the CDR3 reads TGTGCCAGCAGCTTACCCGGACAGCGTTTAGACGGCTACACCTTC. It specifies CASSLPGQRLDGYTF.

V gene TRBV7-2 combines with J gene TRBJ1-1; 10 bases match TRBD1. CDR3 length equals 16 residues. The J segment lost 5 bases and the V segment lost 6 bases, leaving 12 bases of the junction unmatched. Germline lookup yields CDR1 SGHTA and CDR2 FQGNSA. CDR3 in amino acids: CASSVIHGQGGTEAFF. The CDR3 coding sequence is TGTGCCAGCAGTGTCATCCATGGACAGGGGGGGACTGAAGCTTTCTTT.

V and J are TRBV18 and TRBJ2-5; D is possibly TRBD2 (5 bases). CDR3 length: 14 residues. V shed 2 bases and J shed 3 bases, with 10 bases lying between them. Per the germline V gene, CDR1 is KGHSH and CDR2 is LQKENI. The CDR3: CASSPGEWKETQYF. The CDR3 region has the DNA TGTGCCAGCTCACCAGGGGAGTGGAAAGAGACCCAGTACTTC.

The CDR3 coding sequence is TGTGCCAGCAGTTTCCAACGGTCCTACGAGCAGTACTTC. Translation gives CASSFQRSYEQYF. This sequence joins TRBV27 and TRBJ2-7; D not certain. The CDR3 runs 13 residues. Trimming took 3 bases from V and 1 from J, leaving 7 bases between them. Germline V gene data show CDR1 as MNHEY and CDR2 as SMNVEV (reference sequence).

This clone was counted only a few times. The chain joins TRBV5-4 to TRBJ1-4; 9 nucleotides match TRBD1. V gave up 0 bases and J gave up 8 bases; unmatched junction bases: 8. This CDR3 spans 16 amino acids. Germline CDR1 reads SGHNT; CDR2 reads YYREEE (reference sequence). The CDR3 DNA sequence: TGTGCCAGCAGCTTGGGCCTCGGGACAGGGAGGGAAAAACTGTTTTTT. This sequence encodes CASSLGLGTGREKLFF.

This chain uses TRBV5-1 with TRBJ1-1; 11 nucleotides line up with TRBD1. The J segment lost 3 bases and the V segment lost 4 bases, leaving 2 bases of the junction unmatched. The length of the CDR3 is 14 residues. Germline V lookup: CDR1 SGHRS, CDR2 YFSETQ. CDR3 amino acids: CASSAGQGDTEAFF. The DNA of the CDR3 is TGCGCCAGCAGCGCGGGACAGGGGGACACTGAAGCTTTCTTT.

V and J are TRBV9 and TRBJ2-1, with D unclear. The V gene lost 1 base and the J gene lost 11 bases, with 10 bases spanning the gap. Germline V gene sequence: CDR1 SGDLS, CDR2 YYNGEE. This CDR3 is built from 12 residues. The CDR3 bases are TGTGCCAGCAGCGTAAACGACAAACAGCAGTTCTTC. It encodes CASSVNDKQQFF.

The V and J genes are TRBV7-2 and TRBJ2-3; TRBD2 aligns across 9 bases. The CDR3 covers 15 residues. CDR1 is SGHTA and CDR2 is FQGNSA in the germline V gene. V trimming: 4 bases; J trimming: 4 bases; junction bases outside the gene matches: 6. DNA for the CDR3: TGTGCCAGCAGCTCCTTAGCGGGGGCGGCAGATACGCAGTATTTT. Encoded protein: CASSSLAGAADTQYF. Full variable domain (outside the CDR3, taken from reference TRBV7-2 and TRBJ2-3): GAGVSQSPSNKVTEKGKDVELRCDPISGHTALYWYRQSLGQGLEFLIYFQGNSAPDKSGLPSDRFSAERTGGSVSTLTIQRTQQEDSAVYLCASSSLAGAADTQYFGPGTRLTVL.

This chain connects TRBV27 to TRBJ2-2, with D possibly matching TRBD2 (7 bases). The CDR3 length is 12 residues. V lost 6 bases and J lost 10, with 12 bases in between. CDR1 is MNHEY, CDR2 SMNVEV, per germline (reference sequence). CDR3: CASSGGLLELFF. The CDR3 bases are TGTGCCAGCAGCGGGGGGCTACTGGAGCTGTTTTTT.